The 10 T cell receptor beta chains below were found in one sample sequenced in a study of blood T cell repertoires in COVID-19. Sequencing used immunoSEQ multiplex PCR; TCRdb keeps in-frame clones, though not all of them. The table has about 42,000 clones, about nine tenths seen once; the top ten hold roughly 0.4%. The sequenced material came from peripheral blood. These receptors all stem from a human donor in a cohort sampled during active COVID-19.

The CDR3 DNA reads TGTGCCACCAGCAGAGGTCGGACTAGCGGGGGCCCGGGGTCGGGTGAGCAGTTCTTC. Protein: CATSRGRTSGGPGSGEQFF. This rearrangement joins TRBV15 to TRBJ2-1, with 13 bases aligning to TRBD2. The CDR3 is 19 residues long. V shed 1 base, J shed 9 bases, and the junction held 15 bases outside the gene matches. The germline V gene has CDR1 LNHNV and CDR2 YYDKDF (reference sequence).

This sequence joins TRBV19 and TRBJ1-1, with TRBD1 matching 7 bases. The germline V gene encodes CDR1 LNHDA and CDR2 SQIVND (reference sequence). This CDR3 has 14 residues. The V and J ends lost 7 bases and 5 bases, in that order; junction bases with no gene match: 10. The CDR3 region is CASTPEQGWTEAFF. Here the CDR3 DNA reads TGTGCCAGTACCCCCGAACAGGGGTGGACTGAAGCTTTCTTT.

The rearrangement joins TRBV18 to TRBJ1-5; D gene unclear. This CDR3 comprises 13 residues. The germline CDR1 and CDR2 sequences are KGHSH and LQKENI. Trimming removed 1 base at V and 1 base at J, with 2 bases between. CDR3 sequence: CASSPLSNQPQHF. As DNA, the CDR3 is TGTGCCAGCTCACCACTAAGCAATCAGCCCCAGCATTTT.

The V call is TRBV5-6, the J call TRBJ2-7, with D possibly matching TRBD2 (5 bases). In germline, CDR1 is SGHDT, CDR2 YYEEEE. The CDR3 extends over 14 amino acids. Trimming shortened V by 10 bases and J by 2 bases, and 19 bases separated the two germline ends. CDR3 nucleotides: TGTGCCCCCTCTGGGGAGAACAGCCCCTACGAGCAGTACTTC. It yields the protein CAPSGENSPYEQYF.

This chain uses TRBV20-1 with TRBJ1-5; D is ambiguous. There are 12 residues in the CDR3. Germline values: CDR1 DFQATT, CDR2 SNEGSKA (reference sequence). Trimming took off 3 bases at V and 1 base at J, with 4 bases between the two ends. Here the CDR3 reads CSASRSNQPQHF. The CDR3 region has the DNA TGCAGTGCTAGTCGGAGCAATCAGCCCCAGCATTTT.

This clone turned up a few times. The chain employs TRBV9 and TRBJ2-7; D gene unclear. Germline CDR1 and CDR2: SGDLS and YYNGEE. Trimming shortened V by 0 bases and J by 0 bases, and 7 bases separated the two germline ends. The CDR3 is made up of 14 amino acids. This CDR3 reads CASSVDPSSYEQYF. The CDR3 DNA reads TGTGCCAGCAGCGTAGACCCTAGCTCCTACGAGCAGTACTTC.

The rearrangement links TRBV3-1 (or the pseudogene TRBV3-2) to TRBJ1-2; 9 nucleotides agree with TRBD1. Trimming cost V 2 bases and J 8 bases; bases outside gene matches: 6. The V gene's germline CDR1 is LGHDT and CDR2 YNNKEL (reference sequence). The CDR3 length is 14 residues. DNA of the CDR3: TGTGCCAGCAGCCAACGGGACAGGGTGGGAGGCTACACCTTC. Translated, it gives CASSQRDRVGGYTF.

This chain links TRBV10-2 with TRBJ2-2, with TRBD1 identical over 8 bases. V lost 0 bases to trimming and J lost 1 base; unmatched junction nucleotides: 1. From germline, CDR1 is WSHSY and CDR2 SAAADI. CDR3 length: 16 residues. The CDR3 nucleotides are TGCGCCAGCAGTGAGTCGGGGACAGGGAACACCGGGGAGCTGTTTTTT. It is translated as CASSESGTGNTGELFF.

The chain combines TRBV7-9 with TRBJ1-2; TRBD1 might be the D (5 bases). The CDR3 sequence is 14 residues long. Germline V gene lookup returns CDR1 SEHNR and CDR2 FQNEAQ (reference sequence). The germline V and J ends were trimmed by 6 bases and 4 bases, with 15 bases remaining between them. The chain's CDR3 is CASSFHDRPYGYTF. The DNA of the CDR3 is TGTGCCAGCAGTTTTCACGACAGACCCTATGGCTACACCTTC.

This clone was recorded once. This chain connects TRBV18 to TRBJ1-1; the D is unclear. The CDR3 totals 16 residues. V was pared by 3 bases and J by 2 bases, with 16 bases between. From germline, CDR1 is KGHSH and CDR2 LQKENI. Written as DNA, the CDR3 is TGTGCCAGCTCACCCGGTGTGACGGCGGGTAACACTGAAGCTTTCTTT. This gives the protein CASSPGVTAGNTEAFF.